The 19 T cell receptor beta chains below were found in one sample sequenced in a study of neurological immune-mediated disorders. TCRdb reprocessed the 5' RACE reads via MiXCR and lists one record per CDR3 protein. The sample yields roughly 76,000 distinct CDR3 sequences, around 14% seen once. Sequenced input: PBMCs. These receptors all stem from a woman in her forties or fifties in good health.

In this sample, this clonotype turned up a few times. This chain joins TRBV12-3 or TRBV12-4 and TRBJ2-2; TRBD2 aligns across 14 bases. The CDR3 runs 18 residues. V lost 5 bases, J lost 3 bases, and 8 bases stayed unmatched. As DNA, the CDR3 is TGTGCCAGCAGTCCGGGACTAGCGGGAGAGGGGGACACCGGGGAGCTGTTTTTT. It codes for CASSPGLAGEGDTGELFF.

This clonotype was counted at least ten times. V and J are TRBV20-1 and TRBJ1-1; no firm D call. The germline V gene has CDR1 DFQATT and CDR2 SNEGSKA (reference sequence). This CDR3 has 13 residues. V gave up 0 bases and J gave up 3 bases, with 8 bases separating them. The CDR3 is CSARDLRDTEAFF. Here the CDR3 DNA reads TGCAGTGCTAGAGATCTACGGGACACTGAAGCTTTCTTT.

Ten or more counts support this clonotype. The chain recombines TRBV5-1 with TRBJ2-7; 7 nucleotides line up with TRBD1. The ends lost 0 bases at V and 1 base at J; junction bases unmatched: 7. This CDR3 has 16 amino acids. Germline values: CDR1 SGHRS, CDR2 YFSETQ. The CDR3 nucleotides are TGCGCCAGCAGCTTGGGGGAGACAGGGTGGTCCTACGAGCAGTACTTC. Translation: CASSLGETGWSYEQYF.

This clonotype was seen ten or more times. This rearrangement joins TRBV7-9 to TRBJ2-2, with D uncertain. CDR1 is SEHNR and CDR2 is FQNEAQ in the germline V gene (reference sequence). Trimming pared 9 bases from V and 0 bases from J, leaving 11 bases between. This CDR3 region has 14 residues. CDR3 region: CARSSRANTGELFF. The CDR3 DNA sequence: TGTGCCAGATCCTCTAGAGCGAACACCGGGGAGCTGTTTTTT. The full variable domain, completed using reference TRBV7-9 and TRBJ2-2, is DTGVSQNPRHKITKRGQNVTFRCDPISEHNRLYWYRQTLGQGPEFLTYFQNEAQLEKSRLLSDRFSAERPKGSFSTLEIQRTEQGDSAMYLCARSSRANTGELFFGEGSRLTVL.

This clonotype was observed at least ten times. V and J are TRBV7-8 and TRBJ2-5, with 8 bases lining up with TRBD1. Germline V gene lookup returns CDR1 SGHVS and CDR2 FQNEAQ. Trimming cost V 2 bases and J 4 bases; bases outside gene matches: 9. CDR3 length: 16 amino acids. This CDR3 reads CASSLLGQGAGETQYF. DNA of the CDR3: TGTGCCAGCAGCTTACTGGGCCAGGGGGCAGGAGAGACCCAGTACTTC.

V gene TRBV12-3 or TRBV12-4 combines with J gene TRBJ1-1; TRBD1 matches 7 bases. J was trimmed by 10 bases and V by 5 bases; bases with no gene match: 4. The CDR3 is 11 residues long. CDR3 coding DNA: TGTGCCAGCAGTCGTACAGGGGTAGCTTTCTTT. Protein sequence: CASSRTGVAFF.

This clonotype was detected only once. Being one base from a much bigger clone, this may be a read error. The chain is built from TRBV20-1 and TRBJ1-5; the D is unclear. The CDR3 totals 14 residues. Germline V gene data show CDR1 as DFQATT and CDR2 as SNEGSKA (reference sequence). CDR3 nucleotides: TGCAGAGCTAGTGGCGACCGAGGGAATCAGCCCCAGCATTTT. Translation: CRASGDRGNQPQHF.

This clonotype was picked up many times. V and J are TRBV5-4 and TRBJ2-2; D gene unclear. V was clipped by 5 bases and J by 0 bases, with 8 bases between them. This CDR3 has 14 residues. Germline CDR1 reads SGHNT; CDR2 reads YYREEE (reference sequence). CDR3 sequence reads: CASRGTSNTGELFF. In nucleotides, the CDR3 is TGTGCCAGCAGGGGAACTTCGAACACCGGGGAGCTGTTTTTT.

This clonotype was found many times. The gene calls are TRBV20-1 and TRBJ2-3, with D tentatively TRBD1 or TRBD2 (5 bases each). Germline V CDR1 and CDR2: DFQATT, SNEGSKA (reference sequence). This CDR3 contains 14 residues. The germline V and J ends were trimmed by 3 bases and 2 bases, with 12 bases remaining between them. CDR3 coding DNA: TGCAGTGCTAGGAGGGCAGGGATCACAGATACGCAGTATTTT. It specifies CSARRAGITDTQYF.

This clonotype has a count of ten or more. This chain connects TRBV5-1 to TRBJ1-6; D not resolved. The CDR3 is made up of 13 amino acids. The ends were cut back, 3 bases at V and 8 bases at J, with 9 bases in the middle. The V gene's germline CDR1 is SGHRS and CDR2 YFSETQ. In DNA, the CDR3 is TGCGCCAGCAGCTCCTCCTTCGATTCACCCCTCCACTTT. Protein sequence: CASSSSFDSPLHF.

With regard to this clonotype: A read error is possible here, since a much larger clone lies one base away. This sequence joins TRBV5-1 and TRBJ2-2; no clear D gene. V gave up 1 base and J gave up 4 bases, with 8 bases separating them. The CDR3 length is 14 residues. The germline V gene has CDR1 SGHRS and CDR2 YFSETQ. DNA for the CDR3: TGCGCCAGCAGCTTGTCCGCGGCCACCGGGGAGCTGTTTTTT. Its protein is CASSLSAATGELFF.

This clonotype was seen ten or more times. The chain recombines TRBV5-1 with TRBJ2-3; D possibly matches TRBD1 or TRBD2 (6 bases each). The germline gives CDR1 SGHRS, CDR2 YFSETQ. Trimming cost V 4 bases and J 0 bases, with 15 bases left between them. There are 16 residues in the CDR3. DNA for the CDR3: TGCGCCAGCAGCCCCCTCGGAGGGGGAAGCACAGATACGCAGTATTTT. It specifies CASSPLGGGSTDTQYF.

This clonotype has a count of ten or more. The chain employs TRBV14 and TRBJ2-6; the D is unclear. Trimming took off 1 base at V and 2 bases at J, with 6 bases between the two ends. Germline CDR1 is SGHDN and CDR2 is FVKESK. The length of the CDR3 is 15 residues. The CDR3 spells CASSQARTGANVLTF. In DNA form, the CDR3 reads TGTGCCAGCAGCCAAGCCAGAACTGGGGCCAACGTCCTGACTTTC.

The rearrangement uses TRBV15 and TRBJ2-1; 9 bases map to TRBD1. V was pared by 4 bases and J by 5 bases, with 15 bases of the junction left unmatched. This CDR3 has 18 amino acids. CDR1 LNHNV and CDR2 YYDKDF come from the germline V gene (reference sequence). The CDR3 here is CATSIPRAWGQGDNEQFF. The DNA for the CDR3 is TGTGCCACCAGCATACCTCGGGCATGGGGACAGGGCGACAATGAGCAGTTCTTC.

This clonotype was detected ten times or more. The chain joins TRBV29-1 to TRBJ2-2; TRBD2 aligns across 11 bases. The V and J ends lost 6 bases and 0 bases, in that order; junction bases with no gene match: 9. This CDR3 has 17 amino acids. Per the germline V gene, CDR1 is SQVTM and CDR2 is ANQGSEA. This CDR3 reads CSVSGTSGIANTGELFF. CDR3 bases: TGCAGCGTGTCCGGGACTAGCGGAATAGCGAACACCGGGGAGCTGTTTTTT.

As regards this clonotype: Being one base from a much bigger clone, this may be a read error. V usage is TRBV5-1 and J usage is TRBJ2-1; D is possibly TRBD2 (6 bases). Germline-derived CDR1 and CDR2 are SGHRS and YFSETQ. There are 16 residues in the CDR3. The DNA of the CDR3 is TGCCCCAGCAGCCCGGAGGGGCGGGCCTCCTACAATGAGCAGTTCTTC. Encoded protein: CPSSPEGRASYNEQFF.

This clonotype was picked up many times. The chain carries TRBV7-2 and TRBJ2-7, with 10 bases lining up with TRBD2. This CDR3 region has 15 residues. With 3 bases clipped from V and 2 bases from J, the junction kept 4 bases outside the gene matches. CDR1 SGHTA and CDR2 FQGNSA come from the germline V gene. The DNA of the CDR3 is TGTGCCAGCAGCTTGGGGACTAGCGTTCCCTACGAGCAGTACTTC. Amino acids: CASSLGTSVPYEQYF.

This clonotype was observed at least ten times. The rearrangement links TRBV9 to TRBJ2-7; 8 bases line up with TRBD2. Trimming took 0 bases from V and 2 from J; bases not matched to a gene: 4. This CDR3 is built from 15 residues. The germline CDR1 and CDR2 sequences are SGDLS and YYNGEE. The CDR3 here is CASSVASGRAYEQYF. The CDR3 DNA is TGTGCCAGCAGCGTAGCGAGCGGGAGAGCCTACGAGCAGTACTTC.

Ten or more counts support this clonotype. The gene calls are TRBV7-2 and TRBJ1-2, with D possibly matching TRBD1 (5 bases). Per germline, CDR1 SGHTA and CDR2 FQGNSA. The V and J ends lost 4 bases and 6 bases respectively, with 12 bases between them. The CDR3 is made up of 13 amino acids. The CDR3 reads CASSSRGTHGYTF. The CDR3 DNA sequence: TGTGCCAGCAGCTCCCGGGGCACCCATGGCTACACCTTC.